One and the same sample provided the 23 T cell receptor beta chains below, sequenced in a study of spatial heterogeneity in lung cancer. From the 5' RACE reads, TCRdb called clonotypes with MiXCR, one entry per CDR3 protein. The table records about 120,000 distinct CDR3 sequences, 10% to 13% of them present only once. The time point here: blood at routine non-recurrence follow-up after resection. The sample in question was PBMCs, obtained at follow-up. The receptors were sampled from a female donor with early-stage non-small cell lung cancer.

This clonotype was observed a handful of times. The rearrangement links TRBV5-1 to TRBJ2-5, with TRBD1 matching over 9 bases. Losses at the gene ends were 0 bases for V and 4 bases for J; bases not matched to a gene: 7. The CDR3 covers 16 residues. Germline V lookup: CDR1 SGHRS, CDR2 YFSETQ. The CDR3 DNA follows: TGCGCCAGCAGCTTGGCCCACGGGACAGGGATAGAGACCCAGTACTTC. Translated: CASSLAHGTGIETQYF.

This clonotype was seen at least ten times. The chain links TRBV25-1 to TRBJ2-2; D is uncertain. The length of the CDR3 is 12 residues. V was cut by 1 base and J by 7 bases, with 4 bases left in between. Germline CDR1 MGHDK, CDR2 SYGVNS. CDR3 coding DNA: TGTGCCAGCAGTGAATTTGTCGGGGAGCTGTTTTTT. As protein: CASSEFVGELFF.

Only a few counts were recorded for this clonotype. The rearrangement joins TRBV11-2 to TRBJ2-2; D call uncertain. The CDR3 runs 16 residues. The V gene lost 1 base and the J gene lost 4 bases, with 13 bases spanning the gap. The germline V gene encodes CDR1 SGHAT and CDR2 FQNNGV. CDR3 DNA sequence: TGTGCCAGCAGCTTAGCTGGCCCCTTAAGCACCGGGGAGCTGTTTTTT. This encodes CASSLAGPLSTGELFF.

The chain is built from TRBV4-2 and TRBJ2-5, with TRBD2 as a possible D gene (7 bases). CDR3 length equals 14 residues. CDR1 and CDR2 from the germline V gene are LGHNA and YNFKEQ. The germline V and J ends were trimmed by 3 bases and 4 bases, with 12 bases remaining between them. The CDR3 here is CASSQGGAGETQYF. Written as DNA, the CDR3 is TGTGCCAGCAGCCAGGGGGGGGCAGGAGAGACCCAGTACTTC.

The V and J genes are TRBV10-2 and TRBJ2-1; 12 bases match TRBD2. The CDR3 contains 14 residues. V trimming: 7 bases; J trimming: 7 bases; junction bases outside the gene matches: 5. The germline gives CDR1 WSHSY, CDR2 SAAADI. The CDR3 DNA reads as TGCGCCAGCACCACCGGACTAGCGGGGAATGAGCAGTTCTTC. As protein: CASTTGLAGNEQFF.

This clonotype has more than one count but fewer than ten. The chain couples TRBV20-1 to TRBJ2-7; D tentatively reads TRBD1 or TRBD2 (5 bases each). Per the germline V gene, CDR1 is DFQATT and CDR2 is SNEGSKA (reference sequence). The CDR3 covers 13 residues. V shed 0 bases and J shed 8 bases, with 14 bases lying between them. CDR3 sequence: CSARERGPIKQYF. As DNA, the CDR3 is TGCAGTGCTAGAGAAAGGGGACCCATAAAGCAGTACTTC.

This clonotype was picked up many times. The V and J genes are TRBV28 and TRBJ2-1; D remains ambiguous. The germline V gene encodes CDR1 MDHEN and CDR2 SYDVKM. V gave up 2 bases and J gave up 10 bases, with 6 bases separating them. This CDR3 is 11 amino acids long. CDR3 nucleotides: TGTGCCAGCAGTTTAGGAGTGGAGCAGTTCTTC. Amino acid sequence: CASSLGVEQFF.

The chain combines TRBV5-6 with TRBJ2-3; D ambiguous. Trimming removed 2 bases at V and 6 bases at J, with 7 bases between. The length of the CDR3 is 12 residues. Germline values: CDR1 SGHDT, CDR2 YYEEEE. CDR3 nucleotides: TGTGCCAGCAGCTTCCCGAGGGATACGCAGTATTTT. This translates into CASSFPRDTQYF.

The chain recombines TRBV10-3 with TRBJ1-2; 9 nucleotides line up with TRBD1. From germline, CDR1 is ENHRY and CDR2 SYGVKD. The CDR3 covers 16 residues. Trimming cost V 8 bases and J 6 bases; bases outside gene matches: 16. The CDR3 DNA reads as TGTGCCATCGCGCCTGCCGGGACAGGGAGTAAGGATGGCTACACCTTC. Residues: CAIAPAGTGSKDGYTF.

This clonotype was picked up many times. The rearrangement uses TRBV27 and TRBJ2-3, with TRBD2 matching over 10 bases. The V gene end was trimmed by 8 bases and the J gene end by 1 base; junction bases not matched to a gene: 0. The germline gives CDR1 MNHEY, CDR2 SMNVEV (reference sequence). The CDR3 has 13 residues. The DNA for the CDR3 is TGTGCCAGCGGACTAGCGGGCACAGATACGCAGTATTTT. It specifies CASGLAGTDTQYF.

V and J are TRBV28 and TRBJ2-3, with 7 bases matching TRBD1. Trimming took 6 bases from V and 1 from J; bases not matched to a gene: 7. Germline-derived CDR1 and CDR2 are MDHEN and SYDVKM. The CDR3 covers 15 residues. Written as DNA, the CDR3 is TGTGCCAGCAGGGCACAGGGGAAACGCACAGATACGCAGTATTTT. Protein product: CASRAQGKRTDTQYF.

This clonotype was seen many times. The CDR3 is CSVDRFNYGYTF. The CDR3 bases are TGCAGCGTTGATCGGTTTAACTATGGCTACACCTTC. This chain uses TRBV29-1 with TRBJ1-2, with D hard to call. Germline V gene lookup returns CDR1 SQVTM and CDR2 ANQGSEA. Trimming shortened V by 3 bases and J by 1 base, and 6 bases separated the two germline ends. The CDR3 contains 12 residues.

This clonotype showed up many times. The rearrangement joins TRBV28 to TRBJ1-2, with D perhaps TRBD1 (5 bases). The ends were cut back, 7 bases at V and 0 bases at J, with 6 bases in the middle. The germline V gene encodes CDR1 MDHEN and CDR2 SYDVKM. This CDR3 contains 12 residues. CDR3 loop: CASIGANYGYTF. For the CDR3, the DNA is TGTGCCAGCATAGGGGCTAACTATGGCTACACCTTC.

The chain combines TRBV5-4 with TRBJ2-3; D uncertain. V was pared by 3 bases and J by 2 bases, with 10 bases between. CDR3 length equals 14 residues. Germline values: CDR1 SGHNT, CDR2 YYREEE (reference sequence). The CDR3 sequence is CASSSPPFTDTQYF. For the CDR3, the DNA is TGTGCCAGCAGCTCCCCTCCATTCACAGATACGCAGTATTTT.

The chain recombines TRBV4-2 with TRBJ1-6, with D uncertain. The length of the CDR3 is 16 residues. Trimming pared 2 bases from V and 8 bases from J, leaving 16 bases between. The V gene's germline CDR1 is LGHNA and CDR2 YNFKEQ. The CDR3 here is CASSQQVFEGDSPLHF. Here the CDR3 DNA reads TGTGCCAGCAGCCAACAGGTTTTCGAAGGTGATTCACCCCTCCACTTT.

This clonotype has ten or more counts. This chain links TRBV5-1 with TRBJ2-1; 7 bases fit TRBD2. The germline V gene has CDR1 SGHRS and CDR2 YFSETQ. The CDR3 loop spans 14 amino acids. Trimming took 4 bases from V and 6 from J; bases not matched to a gene: 7. CDR3 DNA sequence: TGCGCCAGCAGCGCGGGAGACGGTACCAATGAGCAGTTCTTC. Translation: CASSAGDGTNEQFF.

V gene TRBV10-3 combines with J gene TRBJ2-3, with D possibly being TRBD2 (6 bases). Germline CDR1 is ENHRY and CDR2 is SYGVKD. This CDR3 has 12 residues. V was clipped by 6 bases and J by 4 bases, with 8 bases between them. In DNA form, the CDR3 reads TGTGCCATCAGCCGACTAGCAGATACGCAGTATTTT. Protein: CAISRLADTQYF.

This clonotype was counted between two and nine times. V gene TRBV24-1 combines with J gene TRBJ2-3; unclear D gene. Germline loops: CDR1 KGHDR, CDR2 SFDVKD. V lost 4 bases and J 2 bases, leaving 6 bases between the germline ends. The length of the CDR3 is 13 residues. The CDR3 region is CATSDQLTDTQYF. For the CDR3, the DNA is TGTGCCACCAGTGACCAACTCACAGATACGCAGTATTTT.

This clonotype was detected a few times. This sequence joins TRBV18 and TRBJ2-2, with TRBD2 identical over 7 bases. Germline lookup yields CDR1 KGHSH and CDR2 LQKENI. V lost 6 bases, J lost 1 base, and 23 bases stayed unmatched. The CDR3 is 21 amino acids. The CDR3 is CASSFPGRRFDSSGNTGELFF. DNA for the CDR3: TGTGCCAGCTCCTTCCCGGGCAGAAGGTTTGATTCTAGCGGGAACACCGGGGAGCTGTTTTTT.

This clonotype was observed a handful of times. The V call is TRBV24-1, the J call TRBJ1-1; TRBD1 matches at 9 bases. Germline V gene sequence: CDR1 KGHDR, CDR2 SFDVKD. The CDR3 runs 16 residues. J was trimmed by 6 bases and V by 4 bases; bases with no gene match: 11. The CDR3, as DNA: TGTGCCACCAGTGACCCCGGACAGGGGAATAAGGCTGAAGCTTTCTTT. It encodes CATSDPGQGNKAEAFF.

This clonotype has a handful of counts. This chain links TRBV7-2 with TRBJ2-5, with a weak D call TRBD2 (5 bases). CDR1 is SGHTA and CDR2 is FQGNSA in the germline V gene. V shed 0 bases and J shed 3 bases, with 14 bases lying between them. This CDR3 region has 16 residues. The CDR3 bases are TGTGCCAGCAGCTTAGCCGTACTAGGATCGGAAGAGACCCAGTACTTC. This encodes CASSLAVLGSEETQYF.

The rearrangement links TRBV21-1 to TRBJ1-1; the table assigns TRBD1, which was not confirmed against the DNA. TRBV21-1 is annotated as a pseudogene. This CDR3 contains 11 residues. CDR3 sequence (DNA): TGTGCCAGCAGATCCGGGGGAGAAGCTTTCTTT. Amino acid sequence: CASRSGGEAFF.

This clonotype was found many times. The chain links TRBV12-3 or TRBV12-4 to TRBJ2-3; 9 positions agree with TRBD2. This CDR3 spans 15 amino acids. V trimming: 6 bases; J trimming: 4 bases; junction bases outside the gene matches: 8. The CDR3 here is CASSQGGRGADTQYF. The CDR3 nucleotides read TGTGCCAGCAGCCAAGGCGGGAGGGGAGCAGATACGCAGTATTTT.